Reported below is one T cell receptor beta chain. Its specific antigen is unknown. No per-base quality is available; no much larger clone lies one base away. According to the study, the label for this sample's time point signals: about 28 days (+/-7) after the second vaccine dose. Because spike-specific TCR depth and breadth did not differ between the two schedules, AZD1222 recipients who got a second dose at roughly 4 weeks were pooled with those who got a second dose at roughly 12 weeks. Samples from vaccinated people were obtained from the UK trials COV001 and COV002, which included a single-blind randomized controlled phase 2/3 trial of AZD1222 (ChAdOx1 nCoV-19) in healthy adults. For TCRbeta chain sequencing, PBMC samples from trial participants were taken at day 0 and at day 28 after the second dose. These data are taken from a study of T cell responses to AZD1222 COVID-19 vaccine (dated by TCRdb to the early 2020s). Describing the broader study: A total of under 250 trial participants underwent TCR sequencing, of whom 207 had received two doses of AZD1222 and 26 had received two doses of the MenACWY control vaccine. Enrollment into the trials was organized by age into subgroups of 18-55, 56-69 and 70-plus years, and those subgroups contained approximately 160, 26 and 62 TCR-sequenced participants, respectively.

The CDR1 and CDR2 encoded by the germline V gene (reference sequence) are LGHDT and YNNKEL. The cysteine opens and the phenylalanine closes a CDR3 of 13 amino acids. Only CDR3 DNA remains: 39 bases, in frame from the first base. The V and J ends are trimmed by 5 bases and 5 bases, leaving 10 bases between them. The CDR3 regions of human TCRbeta chains were subjected to immunosequencing. The study's own analysis went as follows. Repertoire TCRs were checked for matches against a reference library of SARS-CoV-2-specific TCRs that had been generated using the MIRA antigen-specificity platform. Breadth meant the fraction of unique TCRs that were SARS-CoV-2-associated, whereas depth meant the fraction of total T cells that were SARS-CoV-2-associated. Using the MIRA data, each spike-specific TCR was mapped to the spike region that the TCR reacts to and placed in a CD4 or CD8 class. Log10-transformed breadth and depth values were compared by one-way ANOVA with Sidak's multiple comparisons tests. Not all clones reach the TCRdb copy of this immuneACCESS table, which keeps in-frame sequences only. Checked studies attribute under half of the gap to unresolved V genes and leave the rest unexplained. That table supplies the V and J calls and clone size; D and trimming were determined from the DNA. The table for this sample lists 150,000 to 180,000 clones; approximately 91% of them were counted only once. Over 1.2% of the sample goes to the ten largest clones.

Study-level results and caveats: Because no samples from the day 14 peak response were available, repertoires could be characterized only after the peak T cell response. Conclusions about previously exposed vaccinees are limited because only six or seven AZD1222 recipients were SARS-CoV-2 seropositive at baseline. In the small 56-69-year group, the increase in depth fell short of significance, most likely because of low power. Participants were mostly white British and included more females than males, and it was suggested by the authors that clonal diversity may have been underestimated. A significant rise in spike-specific TCR breadth and depth was observed after two AZD1222 doses relative to day 0 and relative to MenACWY recipients. The vaccine-associated CD4 TCRs covered the entire spike protein, and the dominant responses fell in regions 160-218 and 743-854. Nearly half of unique spike-specific TCRs reportedly recognized epitopes outside regions mutated in the B.1.351 and B.1.1.7 variants.

The TCR was taken from an adult who received the AZD1222 COVID-19 vaccine. The sequenced sample was peripheral blood, obtained 28 days after the second AZD1222 dose. The receptor chain draws on TRBV3-1 (or the pseudogene TRBV3-2) and TRBJ2-1; the D segment could be TRBD2, given 5 matching bases. The CDR3 amino acid sequence is: CASSSDYNNEQFF. The DNA reads TGTGCCAGCAGCTCAGACTACAACAATGAGCAGTTCTTC.